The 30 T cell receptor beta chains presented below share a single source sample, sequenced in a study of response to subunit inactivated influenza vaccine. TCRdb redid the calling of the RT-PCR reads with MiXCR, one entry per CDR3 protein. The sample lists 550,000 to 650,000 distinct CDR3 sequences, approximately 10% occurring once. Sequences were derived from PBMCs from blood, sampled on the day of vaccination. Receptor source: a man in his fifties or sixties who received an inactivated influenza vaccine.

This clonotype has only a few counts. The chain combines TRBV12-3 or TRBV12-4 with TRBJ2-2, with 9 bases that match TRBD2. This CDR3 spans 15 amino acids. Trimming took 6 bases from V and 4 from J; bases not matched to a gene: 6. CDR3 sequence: CASRERGASTGELFF. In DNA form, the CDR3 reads TGTGCCAGCAGAGAGCGGGGGGCCTCCACCGGGGAGCTGTTTTTT.

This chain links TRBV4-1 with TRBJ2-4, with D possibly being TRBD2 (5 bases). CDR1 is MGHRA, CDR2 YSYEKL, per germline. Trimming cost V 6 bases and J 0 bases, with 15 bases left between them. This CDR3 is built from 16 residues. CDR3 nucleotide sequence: TGCGCCAGCAGTAAGGGAGTCCTACTAGCCAAAAACATTCAGTACTTC. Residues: CASSKGVLLAKNIQYF.

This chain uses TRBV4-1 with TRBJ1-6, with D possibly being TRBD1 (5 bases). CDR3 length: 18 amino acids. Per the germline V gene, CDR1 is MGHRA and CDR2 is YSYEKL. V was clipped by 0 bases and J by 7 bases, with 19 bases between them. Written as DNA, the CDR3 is TGCGCCAGCAGCCAAGATTGGGGGGTCCCAATTCGCAATTCACCCCTCCACTTT. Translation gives CASSQDWGVPIRNSPLHF.

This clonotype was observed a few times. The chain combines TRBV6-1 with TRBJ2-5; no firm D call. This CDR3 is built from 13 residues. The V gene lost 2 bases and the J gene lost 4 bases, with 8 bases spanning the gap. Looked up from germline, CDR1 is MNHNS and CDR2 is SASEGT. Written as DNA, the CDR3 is TGTGCCAGCAGTGAACAGACACGAGAGACCCAGTACTTC. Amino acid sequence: CASSEQTRETQYF.

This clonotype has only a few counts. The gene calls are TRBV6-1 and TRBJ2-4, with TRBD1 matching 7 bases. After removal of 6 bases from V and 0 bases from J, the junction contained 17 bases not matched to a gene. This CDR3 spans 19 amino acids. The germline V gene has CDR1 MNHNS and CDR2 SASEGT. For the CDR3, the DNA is TGTGCCAGCAGACGCGACGGGACAGCAAGTAATCTAGCCAAAAACATTCAGTACTTC. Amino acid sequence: CASRRDGTASNLAKNIQYF.

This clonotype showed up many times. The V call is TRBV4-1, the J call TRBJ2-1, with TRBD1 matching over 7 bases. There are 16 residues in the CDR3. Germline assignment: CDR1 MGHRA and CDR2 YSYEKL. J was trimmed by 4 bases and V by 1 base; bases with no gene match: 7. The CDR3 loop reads CASSQVDRVTYNEQFF. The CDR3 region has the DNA TGCGCCAGCAGCCAAGTTGACAGGGTGACATACAATGAGCAGTTCTTC.

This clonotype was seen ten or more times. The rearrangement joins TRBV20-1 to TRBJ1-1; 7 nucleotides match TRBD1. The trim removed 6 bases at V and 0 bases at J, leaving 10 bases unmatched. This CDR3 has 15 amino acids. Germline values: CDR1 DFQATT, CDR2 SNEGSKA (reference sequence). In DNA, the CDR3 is TGCAGTGCGCCGAGTGAGGGGGCCTTGAACACTGAAGCTTTCTTT. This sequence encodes CSAPSEGALNTEAFF.

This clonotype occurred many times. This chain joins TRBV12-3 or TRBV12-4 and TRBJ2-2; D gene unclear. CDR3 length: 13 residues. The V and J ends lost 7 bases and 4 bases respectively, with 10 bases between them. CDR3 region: CASNAYGTGELFF. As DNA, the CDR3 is TGTGCCAGCAACGCTTACGGCACCGGGGAGCTGTTTTTT.

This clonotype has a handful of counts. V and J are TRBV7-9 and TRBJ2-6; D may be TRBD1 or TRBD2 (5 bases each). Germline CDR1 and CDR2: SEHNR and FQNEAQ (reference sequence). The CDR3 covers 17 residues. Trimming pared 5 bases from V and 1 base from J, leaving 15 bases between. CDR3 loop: CASSPRGGRSGANVLTF. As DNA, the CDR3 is TGTGCCAGCAGCCCCCGGGGCGGAAGGTCTGGGGCCAACGTCCTGACTTTC.

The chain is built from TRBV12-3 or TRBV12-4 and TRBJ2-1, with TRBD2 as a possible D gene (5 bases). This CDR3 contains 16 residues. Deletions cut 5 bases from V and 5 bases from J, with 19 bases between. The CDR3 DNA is TGTGCCAGCAGTGTCCCTGAGGGAGCAGGTAACAATGAGCAGTTCTTC. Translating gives CASSVPEGAGNNEQFF.

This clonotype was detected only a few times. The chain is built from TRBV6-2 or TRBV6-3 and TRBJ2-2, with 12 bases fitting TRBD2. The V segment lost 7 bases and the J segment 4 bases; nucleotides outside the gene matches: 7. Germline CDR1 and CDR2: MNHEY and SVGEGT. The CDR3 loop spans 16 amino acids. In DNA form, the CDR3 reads TGTGCCAGCACCCTCCGACTAGCGGGAGTCACCGGGGAGCTGTTTTTT. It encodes CASTLRLAGVTGELFF.

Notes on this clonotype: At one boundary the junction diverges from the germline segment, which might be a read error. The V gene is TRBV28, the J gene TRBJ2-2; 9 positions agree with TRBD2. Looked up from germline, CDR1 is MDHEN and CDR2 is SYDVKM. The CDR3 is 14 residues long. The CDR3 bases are TGTGACAGCAGGCGGGGGGGTAGCACCGGGGAGCTGTTTTTT. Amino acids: CDSRRGGSTGELFF.

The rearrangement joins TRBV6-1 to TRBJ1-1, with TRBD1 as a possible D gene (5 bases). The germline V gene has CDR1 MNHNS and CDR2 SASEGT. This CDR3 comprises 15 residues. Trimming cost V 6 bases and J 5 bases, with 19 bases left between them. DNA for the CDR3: TGTGCCAGCAGCAGCTTTGGGACGGCCGGGACTGAAGCTTTCTTT. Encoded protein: CASSSFGTAGTEAFF.

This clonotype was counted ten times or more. CDR3 loop: CASSLDVGSNTGELFF. The CDR3 nucleotides are TGCGCCAGCAGCTTGGATGTGGGATCGAACACCGGGGAGCTGTTTTTT. The chain joins TRBV5-1 to TRBJ2-2, with unresolved D. This CDR3 has 16 amino acids. V lost 0 bases to trimming and J lost 0 bases, with 9 bases between them. Germline values: CDR1 SGHRS, CDR2 YFSETQ.

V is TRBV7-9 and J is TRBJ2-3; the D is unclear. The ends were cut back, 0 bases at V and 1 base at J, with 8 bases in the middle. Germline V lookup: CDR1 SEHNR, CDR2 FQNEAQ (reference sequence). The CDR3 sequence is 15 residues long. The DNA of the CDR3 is TGTGCCAGCAGCTTAGCATTTTGGGGCACAGATACGCAGTATTTT. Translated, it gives CASSLAFWGTDTQYF. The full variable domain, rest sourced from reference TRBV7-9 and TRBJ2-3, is DTGVSQNPRHKITKRGQNVTFRCDPISEHNRLYWYRQTLGQGPEFLTYFQNEAQLEKSRLLSDRFSAERPKGSFSTLEIQRTEQGDSAMYLCASSLAFWGTDTQYFGPGTRLTVL.

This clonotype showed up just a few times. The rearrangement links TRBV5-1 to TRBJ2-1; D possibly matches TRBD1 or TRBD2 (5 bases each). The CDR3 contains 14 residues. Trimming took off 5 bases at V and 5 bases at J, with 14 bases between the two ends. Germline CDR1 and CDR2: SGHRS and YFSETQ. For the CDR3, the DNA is TGCGCCAGCAGTGGGGGTAGGACGAACAATGAGCAGTTCTTC. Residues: CASSGGRTNNEQFF.

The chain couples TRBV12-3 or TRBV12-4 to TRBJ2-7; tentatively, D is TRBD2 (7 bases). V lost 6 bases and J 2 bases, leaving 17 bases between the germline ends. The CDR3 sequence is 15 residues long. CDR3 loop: CASSPWRGPPYEQYF. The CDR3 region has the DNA TGTGCCAGCAGCCCCTGGCGGGGGCCACCCTACGAGCAGTACTTC.

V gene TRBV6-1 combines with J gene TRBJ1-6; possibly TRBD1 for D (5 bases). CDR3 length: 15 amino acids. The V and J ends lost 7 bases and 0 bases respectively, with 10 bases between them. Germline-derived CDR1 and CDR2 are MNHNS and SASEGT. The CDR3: CASTETDSYNSPLHF. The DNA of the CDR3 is TGTGCCAGCACCGAGACAGACTCCTATAATTCACCCCTCCACTTT.

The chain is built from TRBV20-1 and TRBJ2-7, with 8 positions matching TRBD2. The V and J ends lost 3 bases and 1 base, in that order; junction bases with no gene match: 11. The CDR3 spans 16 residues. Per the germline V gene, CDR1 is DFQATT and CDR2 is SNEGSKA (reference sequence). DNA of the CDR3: TGCAGTGCTAGGGACGGTAGCGGGACTCCTTCCTACGAGCAGTACTTC. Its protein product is CSARDGSGTPSYEQYF.

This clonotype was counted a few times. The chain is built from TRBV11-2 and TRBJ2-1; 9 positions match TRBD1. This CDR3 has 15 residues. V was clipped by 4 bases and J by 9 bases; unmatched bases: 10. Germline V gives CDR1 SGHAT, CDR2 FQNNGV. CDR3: CASSYRRDRVAEQFF. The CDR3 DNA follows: TGTGCCAGCAGCTATCGCCGGGACAGGGTTGCTGAGCAGTTCTTC.

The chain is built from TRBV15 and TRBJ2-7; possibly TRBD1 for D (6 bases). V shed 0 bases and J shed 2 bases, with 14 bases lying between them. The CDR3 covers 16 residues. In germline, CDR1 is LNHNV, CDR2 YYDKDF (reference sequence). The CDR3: CATSRDTGTSTYEQYF. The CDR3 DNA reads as TGTGCCACCAGCAGAGATACCGGGACATCCACCTACGAGCAGTACTTC.

The CDR3 bases are TGTGCCAGCAGTTACTGGGGGACAGAGAATAATTCACCCCTCCACTTT. Amino acid sequence: CASSYWGTENNSPLHF. V usage is TRBV6-5 and J usage is TRBJ1-6; 7 positions match TRBD1. After removal of 1 base from V and 5 bases from J, the junction contained 5 bases not matched to a gene. Germline CDR1 MNHEY, CDR2 SVGAGI. There are 16 residues in the CDR3.

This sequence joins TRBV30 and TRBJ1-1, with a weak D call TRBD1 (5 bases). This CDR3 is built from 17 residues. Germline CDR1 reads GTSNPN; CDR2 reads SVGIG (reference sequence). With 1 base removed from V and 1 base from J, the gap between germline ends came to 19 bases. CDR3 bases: TGTGCCTGGAGTGGGACCGGGCCCCCGAGGGGGAACACTGAAGCTTTCTTT. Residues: CAWSGTGPPRGNTEAFF. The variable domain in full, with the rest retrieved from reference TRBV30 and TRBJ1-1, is SQTIHQWPATLVQPVGSPLSLECTVEGTSNPNLYWYRQAAGRGLQLLFYSVGIGQISSEVPQNLSASRPQDRQFILSSKKLLLSDSGFYLCAWSGTGPPRGNTEAFFGQGTRLTVV.

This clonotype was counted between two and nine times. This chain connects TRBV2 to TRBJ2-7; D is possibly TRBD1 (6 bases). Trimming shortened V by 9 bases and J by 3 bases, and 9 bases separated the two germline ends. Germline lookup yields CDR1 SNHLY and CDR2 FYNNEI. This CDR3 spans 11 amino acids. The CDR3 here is CASGQHYEQYF. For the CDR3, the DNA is TGTGCCAGTGGACAGCACTACGAGCAGTACTTC.

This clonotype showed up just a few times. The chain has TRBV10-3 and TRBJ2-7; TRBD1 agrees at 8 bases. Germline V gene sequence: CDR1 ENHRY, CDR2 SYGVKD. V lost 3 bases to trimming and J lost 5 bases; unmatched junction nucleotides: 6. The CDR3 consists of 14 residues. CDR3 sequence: CAISDHRGSNEQYF. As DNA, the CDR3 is TGTGCCATCAGTGACCACAGGGGGTCCAACGAGCAGTACTTC.

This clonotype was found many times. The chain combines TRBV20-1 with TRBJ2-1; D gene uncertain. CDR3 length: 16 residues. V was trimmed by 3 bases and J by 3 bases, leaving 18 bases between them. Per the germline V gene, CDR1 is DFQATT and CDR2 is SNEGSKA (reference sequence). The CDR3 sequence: CSASPSTSGRYNEQFF. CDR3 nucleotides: TGCAGTGCTAGCCCGAGTACCTCCGGTCGCTACAATGAGCAGTTCTTC.

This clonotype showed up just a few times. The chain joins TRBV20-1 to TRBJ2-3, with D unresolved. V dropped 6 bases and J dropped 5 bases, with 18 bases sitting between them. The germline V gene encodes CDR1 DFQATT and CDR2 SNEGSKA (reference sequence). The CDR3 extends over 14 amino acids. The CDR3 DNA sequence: TGCAGTGCAAGATATAACCAGTGGATAGATACGCAGTATTTT. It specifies CSARYNQWIDTQYF.

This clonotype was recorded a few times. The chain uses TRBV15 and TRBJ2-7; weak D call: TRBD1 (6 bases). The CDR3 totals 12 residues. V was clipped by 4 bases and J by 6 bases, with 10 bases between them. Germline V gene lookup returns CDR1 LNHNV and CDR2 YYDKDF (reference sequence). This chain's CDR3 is CATSKRGTEQYF. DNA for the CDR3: TGTGCCACCAGCAAGAGGGGGACCGAGCAGTACTTC.

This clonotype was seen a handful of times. The CDR3: CASSKFLAGVKVSDEQFF. The CDR3 coding sequence is TGTGCCAGCAGCAAATTCCTAGCGGGAGTGAAGGTATCGGATGAGCAGTTCTTC. The V call is TRBV21-1, the J call TRBJ2-1; TRBD2 reflects the table's D call only, with no check against the DNA. TRBV21-1 is designated a pseudogene. The CDR3 is 18 amino acids.

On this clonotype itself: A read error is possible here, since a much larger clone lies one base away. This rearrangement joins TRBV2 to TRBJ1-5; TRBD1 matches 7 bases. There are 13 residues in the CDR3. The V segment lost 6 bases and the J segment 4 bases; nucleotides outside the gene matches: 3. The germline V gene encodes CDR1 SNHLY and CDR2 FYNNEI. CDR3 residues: CASRDRRNQPQHF. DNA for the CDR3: TGTGCCAGCAGGGACAGGAGGAATCAGCCCCAGCATTTT.